This TCR beta chain was obtained from a study of CD8+CD57+ T cells in acquired aplastic anemia. Germline values: CDR1 MDHEN, CDR2 SYDVKM. V lost 7 bases to trimming and J lost 8 bases; unmatched junction nucleotides: 2. The CDR3 is made up of 12 amino acids. Genomic DNA, serving as template, underwent TCR beta VDJ and CDR3 profiling. TCRdb called the reads again in MiXCR, with one record for every CDR3 protein. This sample carries 150,000 to 200,000 distinct CDR3 sequences, 55% to 75% of them seen once, and the ten largest clones take 45%. The rearrangement joins TRBV28 to TRBJ2-1, with 10 bases matching TRBD1. What was sequenced was sorted CD4+, CD8+, or CD8+CD57+ T cells (not recorded which) from PBMCs. The source of this sequence is a human donor in good health. Here the CDR3 DNA reads TGTGCCAGCACCGGGACAGGGGATGAGCAGTTCTTC. This codes for CASTGTGDEQFF.